The 22 T cell receptor beta chains below all came from one sample that was sequenced in a study of regulatory T cells in long-lasting Graves disease. Researchers made TCR beta libraries by using iRepertoire HTBI primers and running Arm-PCR on CDR3 regions. In TCRdb, the multiplex PCR reads were re-called with MiXCR into one record per CDR3 protein. The top ten hold roughly a tenth of the sample, which has 450,000 to 700,000 distinct CDR3 sequences, approximately 15% seen once. Time point defined: newly diagnosed GD, antithyroid drugs for less than 3 months. After RNA was extracted from PBMCs, the TCR library was made from it. These same records also appear under a second study, on T cells in Graves' hyperthyroidism and ophthalmopathy.

This sample comprised peripheral blood mononuclear cells (PBMCs), obtained at new diagnosis, from a patient treated with antithyroid drugs. Receptors originate from a man aged 25 to 45 with Graves disease.

The V call is TRBV14, the J call TRBJ2-7, with 7 bases fitting TRBD2. Germline V gene data show CDR1 as SGHDN and CDR2 as FVKESK. V lost 3 bases to trimming and J lost 4 bases; unmatched junction nucleotides: 6. This CDR3 spans 14 amino acids. The CDR3 reads CASSHPTSLYEQYF. CDR3 in DNA: TGTGCCAGCAGCCACCCGACTAGCTTGTACGAGCAGTACTTC.

This clonotype was recorded a few times. The CDR3 region has the DNA TGTGCCAGCTCACCACAGCAAGGGAGAGACTATGGCTACACCTTC. Translation gives CASSPQQGRDYGYTF. V usage is TRBV18 and J usage is TRBJ1-2; unclear D gene. This CDR3 contains 15 residues. Germline CDR1 KGHSH, CDR2 LQKENI. The V gene lost 1 base and the J gene lost 3 bases, with 12 bases spanning the gap.

There are many counts of this clonotype. V is TRBV15 and J is TRBJ2-5; 11 nucleotides match TRBD2. The J segment lost 2 bases and the V segment lost 3 bases, leaving 5 bases of the junction unmatched. Looked up from germline, CDR1 is LNHNV and CDR2 is YYDKDF (reference sequence). The CDR3 covers 16 residues. The CDR3 DNA follows: TGTGCCACCAGCAGTTCGACTAGCGGGATTCAAGAGACCCAGTACTTC. This sequence encodes CATSSSTSGIQETQYF. Drawing the rest from reference TRBV15 and TRBJ2-5, the complete variable domain is DAMVIQNPRYQVTQFGKPVTLSCSQTLNHNVMYWYQQKSSQAPKLLFHYYDKDFNNEADTPDNFQSRRPNTSFCFLDIRSPGLGDTAMYLCATSSSTSGIQETQYFGPGTRLLVL.

This clonotype was recorded many times. This chain connects TRBV3-1 to TRBJ2-1; D is unresolved. Germline lookup yields CDR1 LGHDT and CDR2 YNNKEL (reference sequence). The CDR3 covers 12 residues. V was shortened by 0 bases and J by 10 bases, with 7 bases between the two germline ends. CDR3 region: CASSQEFREQFF. CDR3 sequence (DNA): TGTGCCAGCAGCCAAGAGTTTCGGGAGCAGTTCTTC.

This clonotype was seen ten or more times. The chain uses TRBV24-1 and TRBJ2-3, with D unclear. Germline CDR1 KGHDR, CDR2 SFDVKD. The CDR3 runs 14 residues. Trimming pared 4 bases from V and 2 bases from J, leaving 9 bases between. The CDR3 here is CATSERQNTDTQYF. The CDR3 region has the DNA TGTGCCACCAGTGAACGACAAAACACAGATACGCAGTATTTT.

The chain has TRBV4-2 and TRBJ2-1; D uncertain. The ends were cut back, 0 bases at V and 6 bases at J, with 6 bases in the middle. The germline V gene has CDR1 LGHNA and CDR2 YNFKEQ. The CDR3 has 13 amino acids. This CDR3 reads CASSQDPGNEQFF. The CDR3 DNA reads TGTGCCAGCAGCCAAGACCCGGGCAATGAGCAGTTCTTC.

In this sample, this clonotype turned up many times. The V call is TRBV5-1, the J call TRBJ2-7; D is possibly TRBD1 (6 bases). Germline-derived CDR1 and CDR2 are SGHRS and YFSETQ. Trimming removed 6 bases from V and 6 bases from J, with 19 bases in between. This CDR3 comprises 14 residues. CDR3 region: CASKTGSGSPEQYF. CDR3 coding DNA: TGCGCCAGCAAGACAGGTAGTGGATCTCCCGAGCAGTACTTC.

The chain recombines TRBV7-9 with TRBJ1-3; D may be TRBD1 (6 bases). CDR1 SEHNR and CDR2 FQNEAQ come from the germline V gene (reference sequence). This CDR3 contains 16 residues. Deletions cut 7 bases from V and 0 bases from J, with 16 bases between. The CDR3 protein is CASTRGGTNSGNTIYF. CDR3 coding DNA: TGTGCCAGCACCCGCGGGGGCACCAACTCTGGAAACACCATATATTTT.

The gene calls are TRBV19 and TRBJ2-7, with TRBD2 matching 9 bases. In germline, CDR1 is LNHDA, CDR2 SQIVND (reference sequence). The CDR3 consists of 13 residues. V was pared by 8 bases and J by 6 bases, with 8 bases of the junction left unmatched. CDR3 sequence reads: CASRLAGDTEQYF. The CDR3 DNA follows: TGTGCCAGTCGATTAGCGGGAGATACCGAGCAGTACTTC.

This clonotype was seen more than once but under ten times. The J gene is TRBJ1-2, the V gene TRBV10-3; D not resolved. Germline V lookup: CDR1 ENHRY, CDR2 SYGVKD. Trimming stripped 4 bases from V and 4 bases from J, with 10 bases between. CDR3 length: 13 amino acids. CDR3 sequence (DNA): TGTGCCATCAGTGTCTCAAGAACCTATGGCTACACCTTC. Translation: CAISVSRTYGYTF.

This clonotype was detected many times. The chain combines TRBV12-3 or TRBV12-4 with TRBJ2-7; D is uncertain. V lost 2 bases and J 6 bases, leaving 8 bases between the germline ends. The length of the CDR3 is 12 residues. The CDR3 loop is CASSLQSGEQYF. The CDR3 nucleotides are TGTGCCAGCAGTTTACAGTCCGGCGAGCAGTACTTC.

The sample holds many counts of this clonotype. The chain uses TRBV6-1 and TRBJ2-3, with TRBD2 identical over 16 bases. The CDR3 contains 19 residues. Unmatched junction bases numbered 12, after V lost 6 bases and J lost 3 bases. CDR1 is MNHNS and CDR2 is SASEGT in the germline V gene. CDR3: CASSQVPGLAGGPTDTQYF. CDR3 bases: TGTGCCAGCAGCCAAGTCCCGGGACTAGCGGGAGGGCCGACAGATACGCAGTATTTT.

This clonotype showed up many times. V and J are TRBV18 and TRBJ1-1; possibly TRBD1 for D (6 bases). Germline CDR1 and CDR2: KGHSH and LQKENI. The CDR3 consists of 15 residues. V was pared by 2 bases and J by 0 bases, with 10 bases between. CDR3 nucleotide sequence: TGTGCCAGCTCACCATTCGGACAGCTGAACACTGAAGCTTTCTTT. It codes for CASSPFGQLNTEAFF.

A word on this clonotype: A read error is likely here: a far larger clone is one base away. This chain links TRBV6-1 with TRBJ2-5; TRBD2 agrees at 15 bases. Germline CDR1 and CDR2: MNHNS and SASEGT. The CDR3 contains 16 residues. CDR3: CASSPLGLAGGETQCF. CDR3 nucleotides: TGTGCCAGCAGTCCCCTGGGACTAGCGGGAGGAGAGACCCAGTGCTTC.

This clonotype has a count of ten or more. This chain joins TRBV6-1 and TRBJ1-6; unclear D gene. The V end was cut by 5 bases, the J end by 9 bases, with 14 bases between. Germline lookup yields CDR1 MNHNS and CDR2 SASEGT. The CDR3 runs to 14 residues. As DNA, the CDR3 is TGTGCCAGCAGTCCTGACGGTTTAAGTTCACCCCTCCACTTT. Residues: CASSPDGLSSPLHF.

There are many counts of this clonotype. The chain carries TRBV18 and TRBJ1-6; D remains ambiguous. Trimming removed 3 bases from V and 13 bases from J, with 10 bases in between. The CDR3 is 12 residues long. Germline CDR1 and CDR2: KGHSH and LQKENI. Here the CDR3 DNA reads TGTGCCAGCTCACCGCCCTCAGAGCCCCTCCACTTT. As protein: CASSPPSEPLHF.

This clonotype was observed at least ten times. This rearrangement joins TRBV6-5 to TRBJ1-1; D might be TRBD1 (5 bases). Looked up from germline, CDR1 is MNHEY and CDR2 is SVGAGI. This CDR3 is built from 16 residues. The V end was cut by 3 bases, the J end by 3 bases, with 17 bases between. CDR3 sequence reads: CASSYRRVEGDTEAFF. In nucleotides, the CDR3 is TGTGCCAGCAGTTATAGAAGGGTGGAAGGGGACACTGAAGCTTTCTTT.

In this sample, this clonotype turned up a few times. The V call is TRBV20-1, the J call TRBJ2-1, with TRBD1 identical over 10 bases. The length of the CDR3 is 14 residues. Germline values: CDR1 DFQATT, CDR2 SNEGSKA (reference sequence). Unmatched junction bases numbered 8, after V lost 5 bases and J lost 7 bases. The CDR3 loop reads CSAFRDRGINEQFF. DNA for the CDR3: TGCAGTGCTTTCCGGGACAGGGGAATTAATGAGCAGTTCTTC.

This clonotype was found a few times. The gene calls are TRBV6-1 and TRBJ2-7; unclear D gene. Between the trimmed V and J ends, which lost 7 bases and 5 bases, there was a span of 12 bases. Germline CDR1 is MNHNS and CDR2 is SASEGT. The CDR3 covers 12 residues. The CDR3 sequence: CASTPRVNEQYF. CDR3 coding DNA: TGTGCCAGCACTCCTCGTGTGAACGAGCAGTACTTC.

This clonotype was recorded at least ten times. The J gene is TRBJ1-4, the V gene TRBV29-1; D is uncertain. This CDR3 is 13 amino acids long. Trimming removed 5 bases from V and 0 bases from J, with 7 bases in between. The V gene's germline CDR1 is SQVTM and CDR2 ANQGSEA. CDR3 residues: CSVIEATNEKLFF. In DNA form, the CDR3 reads TGCAGCGTTATAGAGGCAACTAATGAAAAACTGTTTTTT.

With respect to this clonotype: An end of the junction differs from the germline gene, which may be a read error. The chain's CDR3 is CAISESGVVQLQHF. CDR3 sequence (DNA): TGTGCCATCAGTGAGTCTGGGGTCGTCCAGCTCCAGCATTTT. V gene TRBV10-3 combines with J gene TRBJ1-5; D is ambiguous. The CDR3 runs 14 residues. Germline V gene sequence: CDR1 ENHRY, CDR2 SYGVKD.

This clonotype was detected many times. Its ends do not fully match the called genes, so a read error is possible. The chain links TRBV6-1 to TRBJ1-2, with D maybe TRBD1 (6 bases). The CDR3 loop spans 12 amino acids. Germline V gives CDR1 MNHNS, CDR2 SASEGT. CDR3 loop: CASNPTGKTQFF. The CDR3, as DNA: TGTGCCAGCAACCCTACAGGGAAGACCCAATTTTTC.